These 9 T cell receptor beta chains originate from one sample sequenced in a study of blood T cell repertoires in COVID-19. This table comes from immunoSEQ multiplex PCR, and its TCRdb copy is limited to in-frame clones, with some not included. The sample has 150,000 to 200,000 clones, roughly 85% seen once. Sample: PBMCs or T cells enriched from blood (not recorded which). The receptors shown here come from a woman aged 70-85 years in a cohort exposed to, infected with or recovered from COVID-19 (not recorded which).

The CDR3, as DNA: TGTGCCAGCAGCTTAGCGTGGAGGTCCCAAGAGACCCAGTACTTC. It yields the protein CASSLAWRSQETQYF. V and J are TRBV7-9 and TRBJ2-5; TRBD2 is a possible D gene (5 bases). CDR1 and CDR2 (germline): SEHNR, FQNEAQ (reference sequence). The CDR3 totals 15 residues. Trimming stripped 0 bases from V and 1 base from J, with 9 bases between.

This chain connects TRBV19 to TRBJ1-5; 8 bases are shared with TRBD1. The CDR3 runs to 21 residues. Germline V lookup: CDR1 LNHDA, CDR2 SQIVND (reference sequence). V lost 10 bases to trimming and J lost 0 bases; unmatched junction nucleotides: 26. In DNA, the CDR3 is TGTGCCACCAGTATAAGGGTGGGCAGGGGGCGAGGCCCGTATAGCAATCAGCCCCAGCATTTT. It yields the protein CATSIRVGRGRGPYSNQPQHF.

The chain has TRBV3-1 (or the pseudogene TRBV3-2) and TRBJ1-1; D uncertain. CDR3 length equals 12 residues. V was pared by 3 bases and J by 5 bases, with 7 bases between. Germline-derived CDR1 and CDR2 are LGHDT and YNNKEL (reference sequence). CDR3 sequence (DNA): TGTGCCAGCAGCCAGCCGAGGACTGAAGCTTTCTTT. Protein sequence: CASSQPRTEAFF.

V usage is TRBV20-1 and J usage is TRBJ2-7; D is unclear. This CDR3 is 11 amino acids long. CDR1 and CDR2 (germline): DFQATT, SNEGSKA (reference sequence). Trimming took off 7 bases at V and 0 bases at J, with 7 bases between the two ends. CDR3 in DNA: TGCAGTGTGGGCCGCTCCTACGAGCAGTACTTC. The encoded protein is CSVGRSYEQYF.

CDR3 sequence: CSASGQIDQPQHF. The CDR3, as DNA: TGCAGTGCTAGTGGACAGATCGATCAGCCCCAGCATTTT. This chain joins TRBV20-1 and TRBJ1-5; perhaps TRBD1 as D (6 bases). The V end lost 3 bases, the J end lost 5 bases, and 11 bases lay between the germline ends. The CDR3 totals 13 residues. In germline, CDR1 is DFQATT, CDR2 SNEGSKA (reference sequence).

This chain uses TRBV2 with TRBJ1-4; perhaps TRBD1 as D (6 bases). Germline V gene sequence: CDR1 SNHLY, CDR2 FYNNEI. The V end lost 7 bases, the J end lost 7 bases, and 13 bases lay between the germline ends. This CDR3 is 13 amino acids long. Here the CDR3 reads CASNGGDGEKLFF. The CDR3 nucleotides read TGTGCCAGCAATGGGGGCGACGGTGAAAAACTGTTTTTT.

This clone occurred once. The gene calls are TRBV12-5 and TRBJ2-2; the D is unclear. V shed 7 bases and J shed 5 bases, with 8 bases lying between them. CDR1 LGHNT and CDR2 FRNRAP come from the germline V gene. The CDR3 runs 12 residues. This chain's CDR3 is CASEFRTGELFF. Here the CDR3 DNA reads TGTGCTAGTGAATTCCGGACCGGGGAGCTGTTTTTT.

This clone was seen a few times. The chain couples TRBV2 to TRBJ2-1; 8 bases are a match to TRBD2. Germline V gene lookup returns CDR1 SNHLY and CDR2 FYNNEI. The CDR3 is 13 residues long. The junction had 7 bases not matched to a gene; V was cut back by 9 bases and J by 6 bases. CDR3 region: CARRSGMGNEQFF. In nucleotides, the CDR3 is TGTGCCAGACGTAGCGGGATGGGCAATGAGCAGTTCTTC.

The V call is TRBV28, the J call TRBJ1-4, with a tentative D call TRBD1 (6 bases). The length of the CDR3 is 15 residues. Trimming took 8 bases from V and 4 from J, leaving 17 bases between them. The germline V gene has CDR1 MDHEN and CDR2 SYDVKM. The CDR3 DNA is TGTGCCAGCTCGAGGGCAGGGGTAGGTAATGAAAAACTGTTTTTT. It encodes CASSRAGVGNEKLFF.